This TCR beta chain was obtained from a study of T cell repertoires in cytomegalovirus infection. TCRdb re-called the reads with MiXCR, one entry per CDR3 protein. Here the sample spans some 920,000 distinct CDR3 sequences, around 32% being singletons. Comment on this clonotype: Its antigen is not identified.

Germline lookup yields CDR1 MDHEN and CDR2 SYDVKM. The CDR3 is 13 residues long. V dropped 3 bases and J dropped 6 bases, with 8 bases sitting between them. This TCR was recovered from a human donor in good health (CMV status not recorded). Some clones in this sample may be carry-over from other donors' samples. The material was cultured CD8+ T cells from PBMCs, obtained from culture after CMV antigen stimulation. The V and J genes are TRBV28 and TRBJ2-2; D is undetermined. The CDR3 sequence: CASSFDVPGELFF. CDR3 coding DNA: TGTGCCAGCAGTTTTGACGTCCCCGGGGAGCTGTTTTTT. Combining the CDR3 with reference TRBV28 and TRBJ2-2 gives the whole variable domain DVKVTQSSRYLVKRTGEKVFLECVQDMDHENMFWYRQDPGLGLRLIYFSYDVKMKEKGDIPEGYSVSREKKERFSLILESASTNQTSMYLCASSFDVPGELFFGEGSRLTVL.